Reported below is one TCR beta chain. Germline V CDR1 and CDR2: SGDLS, YYNGEE. There are 14 residues in the CDR3. V gave up 0 bases and J gave up 3 bases, with 7 bases separating them. These data come from a study of early T cells in non-severe SARS-CoV-2 infection. The protocol attached unique molecular identifiers to individual cDNA molecules. One entry per CDR3 protein results from TCRdb running MiXCR on the 5' RACE reads. The sample has more than 90,000 distinct CDR3 sequences, approximately 10% seen once. The TCR sequence derives from an adult who was a healthcare worker with PCR-confirmed SARS-CoV-2 infection or an uninfected control (not recorded which). This chain connects TRBV9 to TRBJ1-5; D is unclear. Sequenced material: whole blood. The CDR3 DNA reads as TGTGCCAGCAGCGTAGCGGCAGACAATCAGCCCCAGCATTTT. Amino acids: CASSVAADNQPQHF.